Listed here are 27 T cell receptor beta chains from one sample, sequenced in a study of shared clonotypes between healthy human individuals. Clones were sequenced by immunoSEQ multiplex PCR, and TCRdb holds only the in-frame ones, with some missing. The data show 980,000 or so clones, with 60% to 85% seen just once and 1.5% held by the top ten. Sequenced sample: memory CD4+ T cells sorted from blood. The sample's subset: CD45RA-negative fraction. The source of these receptors is a man aged 18 to 35 in good health.

This clone has only a few counts. The chain combines TRBV7-9 with TRBJ2-7; 8 positions match TRBD1. CDR1 is SEHNR, CDR2 FQNEAQ, per germline (reference sequence). The V and J ends lost 5 bases and 3 bases, in that order; junction bases with no gene match: 12. The CDR3 loop spans 16 amino acids. The CDR3 loop reads CASSPPDRGKGYEQYF. In DNA form, the CDR3 reads TGTGCCAGCAGCCCCCCCGACAGGGGCAAGGGCTACGAGCAGTACTTC.

This chain connects TRBV13 to TRBJ2-5; no clear D gene. Trimming removed 1 base from V and 7 bases from J, with 10 bases in between. CDR1 and CDR2 from the germline V gene are PRHDT and FYEKMQ (reference sequence). This CDR3 spans 13 amino acids. CDR3 region: CASSLERLGTQYF. Here the CDR3 DNA reads TGTGCCAGCAGCTTAGAAAGACTTGGGACCCAGTACTTC.

This clone was seen just once. The J gene is TRBJ1-6, the V gene TRBV6-1; TRBD1 is a possible D gene (5 bases). Germline V gene data show CDR1 as MNHNS and CDR2 as SASEGT. The CDR3 loop spans 15 amino acids. V lost 1 base and J 9 bases, leaving 13 bases between the germline ends. The CDR3 region is CASSEVRRGSSPLHF. In nucleotides, the CDR3 is TGTGCCAGCAGTGAAGTTCGCCGGGGGAGTTCACCCCTCCACTTT.

The rearrangement links TRBV19 to TRBJ2-5, with 16 bases that match TRBD2. Trimming at V came to 3 bases and at J to 1 base, leaving 5 bases not matched to a gene. CDR1 is LNHDA, CDR2 SQIVND, per germline (reference sequence). The CDR3 sequence is 18 residues long. The CDR3 nucleotides are TGTGCCAGTAGTATCCCCGGGACTAGCGGGGGGGGCCAAGAGACCCAGTACTTC. Translating it yields CASSIPGTSGGGQETQYF.

The chain employs TRBV28 and TRBJ1-1, with D possibly being TRBD1 (6 bases). V was cut by 7 bases and J by 0 bases, with 15 bases left in between. Germline V lookup: CDR1 MDHEN, CDR2 SYDVKM. The length of the CDR3 is 15 residues. The CDR3 nucleotides read TGTGCCAGCAACCGAGGGGGACCGCTGAACACTGAAGCTTTCTTT. This encodes CASNRGGPLNTEAFF.

The chain combines TRBV6-5 with TRBJ2-7, with D perhaps assigned TRBD1 or TRBD2 (5 bases each). The CDR3 has 15 amino acids. Germline CDR1 MNHEY, CDR2 SVGAGI. Trimming took 0 bases from V and 2 from J, leaving 11 bases between them. The CDR3 sequence: CASSYSRDGTYEQYF. The CDR3 nucleotides read TGTGCCAGCAGTTACTCGAGGGACGGGACCTACGAGCAGTACTTC.

The V gene is TRBV6-1, the J gene TRBJ2-3; maybe TRBD2 (5 bases). The CDR3 runs 13 residues. The germline gives CDR1 MNHNS, CDR2 SASEGT. The V gene lost 4 bases and the J gene lost 3 bases, with 8 bases spanning the gap. The CDR3 protein is CASSVGGTDTQYF. The CDR3 coding sequence is TGTGCCAGCAGTGTAGGAGGTACAGATACGCAGTATTTT.

The CDR3 DNA follows: TGTGCCAGCAGCGTTAGCGGGAGGGCGCCCGGGGAGCTGTTTTTT. Encoded protein: CASSVSGRAPGELFF. The J gene is TRBJ2-2, the V gene TRBV9; 11 bases align to TRBD2. The CDR3 runs to 15 residues. The junction had 3 bases not matched to a gene; V was cut back by 2 bases and J by 6 bases. Per the germline V gene, CDR1 is SGDLS and CDR2 is YYNGEE.

The chain has TRBV5-1 and TRBJ2-3; TRBD1 might be the D (5 bases). There are 15 residues in the CDR3. Germline CDR1 is SGHRS and CDR2 is YFSETQ. V shed 0 bases and J shed 2 bases, with 10 bases lying between them. The CDR3 DNA reads as TGCGCCAGCAGCTTGGACGACAGTGTCACAGATACGCAGTATTTT. Its translation is CASSLDDSVTDTQYF.

This clone was seen once. V gene TRBV19 combines with J gene TRBJ1-5; D is possibly TRBD1 (6 bases). Germline V gene data show CDR1 as LNHDA and CDR2 as SQIVND (reference sequence). CDR3 length: 14 amino acids. Trimming stripped 6 bases from V and 5 bases from J, with 14 bases between. The CDR3: CASRAGTLYQPQHF. The CDR3 coding sequence is TGTGCCAGTAGAGCCGGGACACTTTATCAGCCCCAGCATTTT.

This sequence joins TRBV19 and TRBJ2-7; D uncertain. Germline CDR1 reads LNHDA; CDR2 reads SQIVND (reference sequence). The CDR3 totals 13 residues. V dropped 2 bases and J dropped 3 bases, with 8 bases sitting between them. CDR3 in amino acids: CASSISDGYEQYF. DNA for the CDR3: TGTGCCAGTAGTATATCGGACGGCTACGAGCAGTACTTC.

This clone was seen just once. CDR3 sequence: CASSQPQGTGELFF. In DNA form, the CDR3 reads TGCGCCAGCAGCCAACCACAGGGTACCGGGGAGCTGTTTTTT. V usage is TRBV4-1 and J usage is TRBJ2-2; the D gene is possibly TRBD1 (6 bases). This CDR3 contains 14 residues. CDR1 MGHRA and CDR2 YSYEKL come from the germline V gene. V was clipped by 2 bases and J by 5 bases, with 9 bases between them.

The chain has TRBV5-1 and TRBJ2-5; 11 nucleotides align to TRBD2. V was pared by 1 base and J by 7 bases, with 3 bases of the junction left unmatched. Germline V gene sequence: CDR1 SGHRS, CDR2 YFSETQ. This CDR3 has 14 residues. The CDR3 region is CASSLTSGGLTQYF. The CDR3 nucleotides read TGCGCCAGCAGCTTGACTAGCGGGGGACTGACCCAGTACTTC.

Only one count was recorded for this clone. The chain employs TRBV7-2 and TRBJ2-1, with D perhaps matching TRBD1 (6 bases). V lost 4 bases, J lost 6 bases, and 16 bases lay in between. The length of the CDR3 is 15 residues. Germline V gene sequence: CDR1 SGHTA, CDR2 FQGNSA. The DNA of the CDR3 is TGTGCCAGCAGCTCAAACAGGGTTGGGGGCAATGAGCAGTTCTTC. This translates into CASSSNRVGGNEQFF.

The rearrangement links TRBV7-2 to TRBJ1-3, with D possibly matching TRBD1 (6 bases). The V end was cut by 3 bases, the J end by 1 base, with 10 bases between. This CDR3 is built from 15 residues. Germline values: CDR1 SGHTA, CDR2 FQGNSA. CDR3 residues: CASSFPDRSGNTIYF. The CDR3 DNA is TGTGCCAGCAGCTTCCCGGACAGATCTGGAAACACCATATATTTT.

This chain uses TRBV6-5 with TRBJ1-6; D is ambiguous. The germline V gene has CDR1 MNHEY and CDR2 SVGAGI. This CDR3 is 15 amino acids long. Trimming took 2 bases from V and 0 from J, leaving 5 bases between them. The CDR3 DNA reads TGTGCCAGCAGTTACGAGAGCTCCTATAATTCACCCCTCCACTTT. Encoded protein: CASSYESSYNSPLHF.

The J gene is TRBJ1-3, the V gene TRBV6-6, with unresolved D. The CDR3 covers 14 residues. Trimming took 6 bases from V and 0 from J, leaving 9 bases between them. CDR1 MNHNY and CDR2 SVGAGI come from the germline V gene (reference sequence). CDR3 bases: TGTGCCAGCAGCCCCAGTGGCTCTGGAAACACCATATATTTT. Its translation: CASSPSGSGNTIYF.

V is TRBV4-3 and J is TRBJ2-1; TRBD2 is a possible D gene (6 bases). Germline V gene data show CDR1 as LGHNA and CDR2 as YSLEER. Trimming cost V 0 bases and J 4 bases, with 16 bases left between them. This CDR3 is 17 amino acids long. This chain's CDR3 is CASSQDFTGVGYNEQFF. The CDR3 DNA is TGCGCCAGCAGCCAAGATTTTACGGGAGTGGGGTACAATGAGCAGTTCTTC.

The chain employs TRBV7-9 and TRBJ2-2; D might be TRBD2 (5 bases). Trimming pared 5 bases from V and 6 bases from J, leaving 7 bases between. This CDR3 spans 12 amino acids. Germline-derived CDR1 and CDR2 are SEHNR and FQNEAQ (reference sequence). The CDR3 nucleotides are TGTGCCAGCAGCATGGAGGCCGGGGAGCTGTTTTTT. Encoded protein: CASSMEAGELFF.

The gene calls are TRBV28 and TRBJ1-2; no firm D call. Germline V gives CDR1 MDHEN, CDR2 SYDVKM. The ends were cut back, 6 bases at V and 4 bases at J, with 9 bases in the middle. This CDR3 region has 12 residues. The CDR3 sequence: CASRGTIYGYTF. CDR3 in DNA: TGTGCCAGCAGGGGCACAATCTATGGCTACACCTTC.

This rearrangement joins TRBV5-4 to TRBJ1-1; D remains ambiguous. CDR1 SGHNT and CDR2 YYREEE come from the germline V gene (reference sequence). V shed 0 bases and J shed 6 bases, with 12 bases lying between them. The CDR3 has 14 amino acids. This CDR3 reads CASSLAAGEPEAFF. The CDR3 DNA is TGTGCCAGCAGCTTGGCGGCGGGTGAACCTGAAGCTTTCTTT.

J is TRBJ2-2 and V is TRBV7-6, with 10 bases matching TRBD1. In germline, CDR1 is SGHVS, CDR2 FNYEAQ. The CDR3 runs 14 residues. J lost 2 bases, V lost 10 bases, and 4 bases had no gene match. The CDR3 DNA sequence: TGTGCCATCGGACAGGGGGTTAACACCGGGGAGCTGTTTTTT. Protein: CAIGQGVNTGELFF.

This clone was recorded many times. The chain combines TRBV5-6 with TRBJ2-1; D tentatively fits TRBD1 or TRBD2 (6 bases each). V was cut by 4 bases and J by 3 bases, with 17 bases left in between. The CDR3 sequence is 16 residues long. In germline, CDR1 is SGHDT, CDR2 YYEEEE. The CDR3 sequence is CASSPTLRGVYNEQFF. Written as DNA, the CDR3 is TGTGCCAGCAGCCCGACCCTGAGGGGGGTCTACAATGAGCAGTTCTTC.

The genes are TRBV18 and TRBJ1-1; TRBD1 matches 7 bases. The V gene's germline CDR1 is KGHSH and CDR2 LQKENI. The V gene end was trimmed by 1 base and the J gene end by 4 bases; junction bases not matched to a gene: 12. CDR3 size: 17 residues. The CDR3 DNA reads TGTGCCAGCTCACCACGACAGGGTAGTTCGGGATTCACTGAAGCTTTCTTT. Protein sequence: CASSPRQGSSGFTEAFF.

The V gene is TRBV5-1, the J gene TRBJ2-6; D gene ambiguous. The CDR3 is made up of 15 amino acids. V was clipped by 1 base and J by 5 bases, with 10 bases between them. CDR1 and CDR2 from the germline V gene are SGHRS and YFSETQ. The CDR3 sequence: CASSLSTMRANVLTF. The CDR3 DNA reads as TGCGCCAGCAGCTTGAGTACGATGAGGGCCAACGTCCTGACTTTC.

V is TRBV2 and J is TRBJ1-4; TRBD1 might be the D (5 bases). The V end was cut by 8 bases, the J end by 5 bases, with 15 bases between. Per the germline V gene, CDR1 is SNHLY and CDR2 is FYNNEI. The length of the CDR3 is 14 residues. CDR3 sequence: CASGLGPTNEKLFF. The CDR3 DNA reads TGTGCCAGCGGCCTGGGACCCACAAATGAAAAACTGTTTTTT.

This chain connects TRBV7-9 to TRBJ1-2; TRBD1 agrees at 10 bases. CDR3 length: 18 amino acids. Germline-derived CDR1 and CDR2 are SEHNR and FQNEAQ (reference sequence). The ends lost 3 bases at V and 4 bases at J; junction bases unmatched: 14. The CDR3 sequence is CASSLGQSRQGASYGYTF. The CDR3, as DNA: TGTGCCAGCAGCTTGGGCCAATCCCGACAGGGGGCTTCCTATGGCTACACCTTC.